This passage covers 2 T cell receptor beta chains from one sample sequenced in a study of shared clonotypes between healthy human individuals. Profiled with immunoSEQ multiplex PCR; TCRdb holds only in-frame clones, not every one. The table records under 750,000 clones, just under 75% of them present only once. The sequenced sample consisted of memory CD4+ T cells sorted from blood. The sample's subset: CD45RA-negative fraction. The receptors derive from a woman under 40 in good health.

The V gene is TRBV5-6, the J gene TRBJ1-3; D not certain. Per the germline V gene, CDR1 is SGHDT and CDR2 is YYEEEE. V dropped 6 bases and J dropped 6 bases, with 13 bases sitting between them. This CDR3 is built from 13 residues. CDR3 amino acids: CASTWLYSNTIYF. The CDR3 nucleotides are TGTGCCAGCACCTGGCTATATTCAAACACCATATATTTT.

The genes are TRBV14 and TRBJ1-4; D uncertain. Trimming pared 1 base from V and 8 bases from J, leaving 8 bases between. Germline V CDR1 and CDR2: SGHDN, FVKESK. This CDR3 is built from 13 residues. The CDR3 DNA reads as TGTGCCAGCAGCCAAGGTTCACAAGAAAAACTGTTTTTT. As protein: CASSQGSQEKLFF.